This T cell receptor beta chain was recovered during a study of graft-versus-host responses after intestinal transplantation. The J segment lost 3 bases and the V segment lost 2 bases, leaving 6 bases of the junction unmatched. The germline V gene has CDR1 LGHNA and CDR2 YNFKEQ. The CDR3 runs to 17 residues. With respect to this clone: Its antigen is undetermined.

Produced via immunoSEQ multiplex PCR; TCRdb's table is partial and in-frame only. The sample includes 40,000 or so clones, over 90% of them seen just once. Study results and limitations: Analysis identified GvH clones in recipient marrow, with some appearing first in ileum or blood.

Sequences were derived from unstimulated CD8+ T cells sorted from spleen or lymph node cells, sampled before transplant. The rearrangement links TRBV4-2 to TRBJ2-7; 14 nucleotides line up with TRBD2. This sequence was found in a human donor who was the organ donor for an intestinal transplant. The CDR3 loop reads CASSQSGLAGDVYEQYF. CDR3 DNA: TGTGCCAGCAGCCAATCGGGACTAGCGGGGGACGTCTACGAGCAGTACTTC.